Given below is one T cell receptor (beta chain) in context. As yet, its antigen is unknown. The repertoire was sequenced with immunoSEQ multiplex PCR; TCRdb's copy has only in-frame clones and lacks some. The sample includes 52,000 or so clones, 80% to 90% seen only once; the top ten take roughly 14%. Germline-derived CDR1 and CDR2 are MRHNA and SNTAGT. The CDR3 length is 13 residues. V gave up 5 bases and J gave up 2 bases, with 7 bases separating them. The sample is drawn from a study of cytomegalovirus exposure and HLA in healthy donors. In the study overall: Later, an analysis reported that the 120 or so validation repertoires had used the same platform as the roughly 700 first-cohort repertoires. Findings and caveats of the study: Cytomegalovirus association was assigned to about 150 TCR beta chains.

The clonotype was recovered from a woman younger than 35 in good health and CMV-seronegative. The sequencing sample was made of PBMCs. V and J are TRBV6-4 and TRBJ1-5; D is undetermined. The DNA for the CDR3 is TGTGCCAGCAGTCTCCTTGGCAATCAGCCCCAGCATTTT. This gives the protein CASSLLGNQPQHF.